The entry below gives a single T cell receptor beta chain sequence along with its context. Its antigen is still unknown. The sample providers were healthy Caucasian people from Russia, aged roughly 6 to 90. These data belong to a study of blood T cells in healthy people across ages. The overall study: Per two T cells, about one barcoded beta molecule was captured through template switching. Whole-study results and caveats: Unknown CMV status may confound age-related changes in expanded clones.

CDR3 length: 14 residues. Trimming took off 7 bases at V and 3 bases at J, with 15 bases between the two ends. The germline V gene has CDR1 MNHEY and CDR2 SVGEGT. Primers used in a second PCR of roughly 6 to 11 cycles were a sample-barcoded 5' primer and a J-beta primer mix. TCRdb passed the 5' RACE reads through MiXCR, listing each CDR3 protein once. Seen here are roughly 1,300,000 distinct CDR3 sequences, around 55% observed once, and the top ten hold 5.5% to 8%. Input material: blood. The source is a man younger than 35 in good health. The chain uses TRBV6-2 or TRBV6-3 and TRBJ1-1; D perhaps matches TRBD1 (5 bases). CDR3 protein: CASTPGTLDTEAFF. The DNA for the CDR3 is TGTGCCAGCACACCTGGGACCCTAGACACTGAAGCTTTCTTT.